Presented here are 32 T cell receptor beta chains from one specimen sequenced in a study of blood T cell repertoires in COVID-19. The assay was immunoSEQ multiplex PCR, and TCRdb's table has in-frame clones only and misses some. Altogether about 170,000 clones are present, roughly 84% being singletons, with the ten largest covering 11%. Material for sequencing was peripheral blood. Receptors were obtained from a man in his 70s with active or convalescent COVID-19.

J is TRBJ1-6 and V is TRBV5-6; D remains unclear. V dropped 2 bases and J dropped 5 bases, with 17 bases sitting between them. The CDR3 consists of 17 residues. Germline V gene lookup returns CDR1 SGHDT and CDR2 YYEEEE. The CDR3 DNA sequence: TGTGCCAGCAGCTTTTTGATGAACCCTTCGGATAATTCACCCCTCCACTTT. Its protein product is CASSFLMNPSDNSPLHF.

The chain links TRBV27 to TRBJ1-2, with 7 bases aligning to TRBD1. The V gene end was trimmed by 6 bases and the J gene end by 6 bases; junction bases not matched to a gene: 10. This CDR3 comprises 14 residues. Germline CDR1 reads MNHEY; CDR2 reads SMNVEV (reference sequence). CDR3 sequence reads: CASSKRQGANGYTF. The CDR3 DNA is TGTGCCAGCAGCAAGCGACAGGGTGCCAATGGCTACACCTTC.

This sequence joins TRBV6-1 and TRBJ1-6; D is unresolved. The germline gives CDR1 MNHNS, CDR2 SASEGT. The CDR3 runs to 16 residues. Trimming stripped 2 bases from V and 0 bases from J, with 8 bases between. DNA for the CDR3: TGTGCCAGCAGTGAATTAGCGAGCTCCTATAATTCACCCCTCCACTTT. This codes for CASSELASSYNSPLHF.

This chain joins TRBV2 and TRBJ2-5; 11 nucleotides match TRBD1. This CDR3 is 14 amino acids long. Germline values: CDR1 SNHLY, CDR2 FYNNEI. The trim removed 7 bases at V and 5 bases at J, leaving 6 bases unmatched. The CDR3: CASNQDRGRETQYF. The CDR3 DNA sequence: TGTGCCAGCAATCAGGACAGGGGGCGGGAGACCCAGTACTTC.

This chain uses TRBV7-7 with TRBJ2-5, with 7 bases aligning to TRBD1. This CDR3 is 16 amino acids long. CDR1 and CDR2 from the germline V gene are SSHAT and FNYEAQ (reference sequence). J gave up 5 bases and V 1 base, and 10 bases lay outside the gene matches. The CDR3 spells CASSLGTGWARETQYF. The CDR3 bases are TGTGCCAGCAGCTTAGGGACAGGTTGGGCCAGGGAGACCCAGTACTTC.

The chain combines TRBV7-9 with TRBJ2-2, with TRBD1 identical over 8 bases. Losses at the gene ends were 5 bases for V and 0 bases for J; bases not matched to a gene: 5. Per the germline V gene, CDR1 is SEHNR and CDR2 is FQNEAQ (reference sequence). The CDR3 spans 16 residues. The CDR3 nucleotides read TGTGCCAGCAGCCACCGGACAGGGCCGAACACCGGGGAGCTGTTTTTT. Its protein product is CASSHRTGPNTGELFF.

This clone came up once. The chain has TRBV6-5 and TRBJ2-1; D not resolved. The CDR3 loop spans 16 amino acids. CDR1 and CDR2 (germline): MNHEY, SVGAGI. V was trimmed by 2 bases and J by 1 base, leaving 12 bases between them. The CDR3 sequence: CASSYTSRSSYNEQFF. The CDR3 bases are TGTGCCAGCAGTTACACCTCCAGGTCTTCCTACAATGAGCAGTTCTTC.

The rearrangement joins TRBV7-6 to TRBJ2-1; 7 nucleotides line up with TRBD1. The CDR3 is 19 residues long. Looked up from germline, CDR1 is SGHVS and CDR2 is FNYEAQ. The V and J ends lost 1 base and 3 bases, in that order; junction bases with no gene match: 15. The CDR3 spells CASSLEGPLDRIVYNEQFF. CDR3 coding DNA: TGTGCCAGCAGCTTAGAGGGGCCCTTGGACAGGATAGTCTACAATGAGCAGTTCTTC.

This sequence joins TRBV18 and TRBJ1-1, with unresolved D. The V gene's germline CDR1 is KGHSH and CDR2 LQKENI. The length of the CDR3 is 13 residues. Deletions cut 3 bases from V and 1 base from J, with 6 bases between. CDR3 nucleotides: TGTGCCAGCTCACCGACTAGGAACACTGAAGCTTTCTTT. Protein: CASSPTRNTEAFF. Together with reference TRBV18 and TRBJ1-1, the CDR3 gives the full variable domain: NAGVMQNPRHLVRRRGQEARLRCSPMKGHSHVYWYRQLPEEGLKFMVYLQKENIIDESGMPKERFSAEFPKEGPSILRIQQVVRGDSAAYFCASSPTRNTEAFFGQGTRLTVV.

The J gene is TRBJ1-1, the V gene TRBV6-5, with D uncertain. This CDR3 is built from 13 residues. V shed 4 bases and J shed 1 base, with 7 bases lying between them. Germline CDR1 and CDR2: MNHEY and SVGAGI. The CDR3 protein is CASSLQRNTEAFF. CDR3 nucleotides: TGTGCCAGCAGTTTACAAAGGAACACTGAAGCTTTCTTT.

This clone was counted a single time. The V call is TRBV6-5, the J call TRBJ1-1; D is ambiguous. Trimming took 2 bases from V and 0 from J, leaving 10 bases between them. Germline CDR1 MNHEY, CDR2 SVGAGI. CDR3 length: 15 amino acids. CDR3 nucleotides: TGTGCCAGCAGTTACGTACTGTCGATGAACACTGAAGCTTTCTTT. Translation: CASSYVLSMNTEAFF.

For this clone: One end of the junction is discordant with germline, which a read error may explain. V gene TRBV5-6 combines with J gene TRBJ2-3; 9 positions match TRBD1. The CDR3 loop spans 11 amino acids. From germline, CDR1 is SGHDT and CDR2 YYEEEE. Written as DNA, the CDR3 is TGTGCCAGCAGCCTCCGGGACAGGGTTTTTTTT. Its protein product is CASSLRDRVFF.

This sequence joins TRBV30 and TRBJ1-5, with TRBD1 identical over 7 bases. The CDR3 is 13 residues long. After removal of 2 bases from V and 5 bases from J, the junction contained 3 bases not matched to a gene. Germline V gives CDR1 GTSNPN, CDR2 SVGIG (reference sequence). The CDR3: CAWSQGQYQPQHF. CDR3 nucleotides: TGTGCCTGGAGTCAGGGACAGTATCAGCCCCAGCATTTT.

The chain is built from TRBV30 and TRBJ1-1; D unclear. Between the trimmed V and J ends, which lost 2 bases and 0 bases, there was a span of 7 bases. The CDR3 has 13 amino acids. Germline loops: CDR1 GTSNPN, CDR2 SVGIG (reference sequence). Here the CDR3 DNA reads TGTGCCTGGAGTCGCCAGGTGAACACTGAAGCTTTCTTT. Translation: CAWSRQVNTEAFF. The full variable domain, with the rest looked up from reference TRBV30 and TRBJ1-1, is SQTIHQWPATLVQPVGSPLSLECTVEGTSNPNLYWYRQAAGRGLQLLFYSVGIGQISSEVPQNLSASRPQDRQFILSSKKLLLSDSGFYLCAWSRQVNTEAFFGQGTRLTVV.

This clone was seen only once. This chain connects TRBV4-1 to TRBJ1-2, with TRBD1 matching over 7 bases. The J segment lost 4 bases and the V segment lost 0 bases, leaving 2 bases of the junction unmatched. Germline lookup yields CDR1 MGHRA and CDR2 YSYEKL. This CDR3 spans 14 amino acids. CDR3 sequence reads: CASSQETGSYGYTF. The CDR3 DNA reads TGCGCCAGCAGCCAAGAGACAGGGAGCTATGGCTACACCTTC.

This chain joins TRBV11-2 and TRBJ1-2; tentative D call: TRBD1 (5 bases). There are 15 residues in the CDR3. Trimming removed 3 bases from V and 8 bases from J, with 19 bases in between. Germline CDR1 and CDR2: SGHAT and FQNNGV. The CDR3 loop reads CASSFAGVTSKGYTF. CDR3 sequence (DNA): TGTGCCAGCAGCTTCGCGGGGGTTACGTCCAAAGGCTACACCTTC.

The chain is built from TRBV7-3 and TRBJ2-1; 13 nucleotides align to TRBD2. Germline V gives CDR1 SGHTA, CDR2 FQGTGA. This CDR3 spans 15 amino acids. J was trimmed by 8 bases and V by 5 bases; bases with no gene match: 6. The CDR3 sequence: CASSRTSGSLDEQFF. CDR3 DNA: TGTGCCAGCAGCCGGACTAGCGGGAGCCTAGATGAGCAGTTCTTC.

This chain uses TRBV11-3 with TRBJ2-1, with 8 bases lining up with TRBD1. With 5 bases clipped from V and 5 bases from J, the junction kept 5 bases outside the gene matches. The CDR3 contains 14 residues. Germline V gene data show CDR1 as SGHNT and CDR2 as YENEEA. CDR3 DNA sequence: TGTGCCAGCAGCGCCCGGACAGGGAACAATGAGCAGTTCTTC. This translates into CASSARTGNNEQFF.

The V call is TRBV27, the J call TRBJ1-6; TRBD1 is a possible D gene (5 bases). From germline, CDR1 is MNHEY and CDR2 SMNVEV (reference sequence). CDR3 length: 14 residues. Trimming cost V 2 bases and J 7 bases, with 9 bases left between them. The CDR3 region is CASSLGGVNSPLHF. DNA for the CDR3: TGTGCCAGCAGTTTAGGAGGGGTAAATTCACCCCTCCACTTT.

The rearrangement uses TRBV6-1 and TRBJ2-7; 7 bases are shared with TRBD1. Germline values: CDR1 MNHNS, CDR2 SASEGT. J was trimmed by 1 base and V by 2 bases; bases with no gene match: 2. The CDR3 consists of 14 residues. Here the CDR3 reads CASSEWDRSYEQYF. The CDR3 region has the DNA TGTGCCAGCAGTGAATGGGACAGATCCTACGAGCAGTACTTC.

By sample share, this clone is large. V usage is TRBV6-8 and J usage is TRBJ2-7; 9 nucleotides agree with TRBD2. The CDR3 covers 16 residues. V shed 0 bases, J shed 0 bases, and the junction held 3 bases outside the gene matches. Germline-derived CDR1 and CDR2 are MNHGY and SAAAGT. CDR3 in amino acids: CASSYSLAGPSYEQYF. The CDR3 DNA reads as TGTGCCAGCAGTTACTCCCTAGCGGGGCCCTCCTACGAGCAGTACTTC.

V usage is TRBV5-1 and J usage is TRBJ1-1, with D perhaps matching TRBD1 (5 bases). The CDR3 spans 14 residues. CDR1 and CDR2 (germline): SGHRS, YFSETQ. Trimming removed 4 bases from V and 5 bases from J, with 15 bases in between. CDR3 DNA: TGCGCCAGCAGCCTACTCGGGAGGGGAACTGAAGCTTTCTTT. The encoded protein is CASSLLGRGTEAFF. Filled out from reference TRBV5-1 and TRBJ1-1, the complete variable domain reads KAGVTQTPRYLIKTRGQQVTLSCSPISGHRSVSWYQQTPGQGLQFLFEYFSETQRNKGNFPGRFSGRQFSNSRSEMNVSTLELGDSALYLCASSLLGRGTEAFFGQGTRLTVV.

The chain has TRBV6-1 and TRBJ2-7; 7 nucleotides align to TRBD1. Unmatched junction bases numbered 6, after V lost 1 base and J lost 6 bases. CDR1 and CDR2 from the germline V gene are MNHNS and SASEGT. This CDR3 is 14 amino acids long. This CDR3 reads CASSEGTGKSEQYF. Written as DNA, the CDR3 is TGTGCCAGCAGTGAAGGGACAGGCAAGAGCGAGCAGTACTTC.

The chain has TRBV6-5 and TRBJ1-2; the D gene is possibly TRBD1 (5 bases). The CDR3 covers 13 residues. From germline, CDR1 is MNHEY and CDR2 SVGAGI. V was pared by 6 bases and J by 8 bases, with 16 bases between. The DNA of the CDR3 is TGTGCCAGCAGCCCGCAGGGAAGTGTCGGCTACACCTTC. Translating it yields CASSPQGSVGYTF.

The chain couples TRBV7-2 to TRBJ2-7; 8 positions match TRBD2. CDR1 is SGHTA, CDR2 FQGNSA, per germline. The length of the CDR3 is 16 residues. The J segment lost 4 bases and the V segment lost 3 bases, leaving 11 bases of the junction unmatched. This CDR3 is CASSFKGVSGIYEQYF. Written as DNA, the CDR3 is TGTGCCAGCAGCTTTAAGGGCGTTAGCGGGATATACGAGCAGTACTTC.

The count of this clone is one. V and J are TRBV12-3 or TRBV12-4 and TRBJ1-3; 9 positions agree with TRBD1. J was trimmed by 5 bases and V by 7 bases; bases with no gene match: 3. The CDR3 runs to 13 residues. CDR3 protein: CASTDRGRNTIYF. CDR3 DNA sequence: TGTGCCAGCACCGACAGGGGGAGAAACACCATATATTTT.

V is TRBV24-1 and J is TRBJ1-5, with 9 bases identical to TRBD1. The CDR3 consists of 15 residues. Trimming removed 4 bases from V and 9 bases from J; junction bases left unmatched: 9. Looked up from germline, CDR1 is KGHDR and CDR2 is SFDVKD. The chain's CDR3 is CATSDEGQGTGPQHF. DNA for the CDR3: TGTGCCACCAGTGACGAGGGACAGGGCACGGGGCCCCAGCATTTT.

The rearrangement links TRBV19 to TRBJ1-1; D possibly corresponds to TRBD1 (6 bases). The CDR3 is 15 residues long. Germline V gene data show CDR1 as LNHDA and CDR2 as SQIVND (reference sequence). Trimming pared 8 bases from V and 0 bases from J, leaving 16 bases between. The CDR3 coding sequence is TGTGCCAGTGGTAGGGGGGGAATTTTGAACACTGAAGCTTTCTTT. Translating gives CASGRGGILNTEAFF.

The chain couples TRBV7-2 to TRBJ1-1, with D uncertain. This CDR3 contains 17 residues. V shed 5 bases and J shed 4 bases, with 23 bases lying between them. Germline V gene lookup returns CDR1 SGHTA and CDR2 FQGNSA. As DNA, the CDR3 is TGTGCCAGCAGCCCCCCCTTCCGGGGAGCTTTAGTCACTGAAGCTTTCTTT. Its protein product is CASSPPFRGALVTEAFF.

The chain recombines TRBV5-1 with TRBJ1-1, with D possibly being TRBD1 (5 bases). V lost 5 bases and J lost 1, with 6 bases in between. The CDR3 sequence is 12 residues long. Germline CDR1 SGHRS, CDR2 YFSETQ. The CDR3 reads CASRQGNTEAFF. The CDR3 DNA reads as TGCGCCAGCAGGCAGGGGAACACTGAAGCTTTCTTT.

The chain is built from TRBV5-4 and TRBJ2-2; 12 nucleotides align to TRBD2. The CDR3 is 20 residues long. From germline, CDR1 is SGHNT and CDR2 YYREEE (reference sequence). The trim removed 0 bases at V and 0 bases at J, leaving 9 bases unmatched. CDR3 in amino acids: CASSLGLRLAGEANTGELFF. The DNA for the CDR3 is TGTGCCAGCAGCTTGGGACTGAGACTAGCGGGAGAAGCGAACACCGGGGAGCTGTTTTTT.

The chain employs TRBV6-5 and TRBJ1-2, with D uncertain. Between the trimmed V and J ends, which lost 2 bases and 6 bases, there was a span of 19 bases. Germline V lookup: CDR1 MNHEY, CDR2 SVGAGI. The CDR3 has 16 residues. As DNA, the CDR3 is TGTGCCAGCAGTTACGATGTAGTGGGGAGAAGTAATGGCTACACCTTC. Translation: CASSYDVVGRSNGYTF.